Detailed here is one T cell receptor (beta chain). The antigen is undetermined. Extraction also yielded germline DNA, while blood RNA was obtained from unsorted whole blood. Around 4.1 milliliters of peripheral blood were drawn preoperatively. The template, about 500 ng total RNA, yielded TCR beta cDNA made with a constant-region primer. A slightly modified ARM-PCR protocol with three nested multiplex PCR rounds produced these TCR beta libraries. TRBV1-TRBV30 forward and Cbeta reverse primers drove the first two roughly 9-cycle rounds. MiXCR, run by TCRdb on the multiplex PCR reads, gives a single entry per CDR3 protein. The sample has about 180,000 distinct CDR3 sequences, roughly three fifths seen once. This sample was taken from a study of tumor-infiltrating lymphocytes in primary liver carcinoma. Study findings and constraints: The top-250-clone fraction was significantly higher in tumors than in blood (p = 0.039).

This CDR3 comprises 15 residues. V lost 2 bases to trimming and J lost 0 bases; unmatched junction nucleotides: 0. Germline V lookup: CDR1 SGHVS, CDR2 FQNEAQ. The sequence came from a man aged 35 to 55 with primary liver carcinoma and hepatitis B virus infection. Material for sequencing was peripheral blood. V gene TRBV7-8 combines with J gene TRBJ2-2, with 7 bases lining up with TRBD1. CDR3 loop: CASSLQGANTGELFF. In nucleotides, the CDR3 is TGTGCCAGCAGCTTACAGGGGGCGAACACCGGGGAGCTGTTTTTT.